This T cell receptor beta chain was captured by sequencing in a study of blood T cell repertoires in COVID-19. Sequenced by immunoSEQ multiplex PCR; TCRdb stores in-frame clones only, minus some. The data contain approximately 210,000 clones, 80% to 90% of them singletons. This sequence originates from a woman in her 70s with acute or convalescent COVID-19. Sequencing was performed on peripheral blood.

This CDR3 reads CASSLATVNTGELFF. The CDR3 region has the DNA TGCGCCAGCAGCTTGGCTACTGTGAACACCGGGGAGCTGTTTTTT. V usage is TRBV5-1 and J usage is TRBJ2-2; unclear D gene. The V gene's germline CDR1 is SGHRS and CDR2 YFSETQ. CDR3 length: 15 amino acids. V gave up 0 bases and J gave up 1 base, with 7 bases separating them.